This T cell receptor (beta chain) was retrieved from a study of technical replicates of blood from a few donors. Generated by immunoSEQ multiplex PCR, the TCRdb table keeps only in-frame clones and is missing some. This table holds roughly 79,000 clones, approximately 96% found once. CDR1 is SSHAT and CDR2 is FNYEAQ in the germline V gene (reference sequence). This CDR3 has 17 amino acids. To note about this clone: The junction does not match germline at one end; this may be a read error.

Sequencing input: T cells isolated from PBMCs. This chain uses TRBV7-7 with TRBJ2-6; TRBD1 aligns across 7 bases. The TCR was taken from a human donor in good health. For the CDR3, the DNA is TGTGCTAGCAGCCCGTTCTTAGACAGGGACGGGGCCAACGTCCTGACTTTC. Protein product: CASSPFLDRDGANVLTF.